This T cell receptor beta chain was retrieved from a study of blood T cell repertoires in COVID-19. For the study at large: PBMCs, B-cell-depleted T cells, or T cells were the source of the cDNA or gDNA that made up the material.

Source study methods: Researchers report that nucleated cell counts were estimated from reference gene primer amplification. Profiling relied on immunoSEQ multiplex PCR, and the TCRdb table lists in-frame clones only, not all of them. V and J calls and clone size are given by that table; D and trimming were obtained from the DNA. The table lists about 80,000 clones, around 88% of them singletons, with approximately 6.8% in the top ten. CDR1 is MNHEY, CDR2 SMNVEV, per germline (reference sequence). The junction had 5 bases not matched to a gene; V was cut back by 4 bases and J by 6 bases. The CDR3 totals 14 residues.

The specimen sequenced was peripheral blood. This TCR came from a woman of 80 years or more with acute or convalescent COVID-19. This sequence joins TRBV27 and TRBJ1-5; 8 bases match TRBD1. CDR3 in DNA: TGTGCCAGCAGTTCGACAGGGGTGTTTCAGCCCCAGCATTTT. Residues: CASSSTGVFQPQHF.